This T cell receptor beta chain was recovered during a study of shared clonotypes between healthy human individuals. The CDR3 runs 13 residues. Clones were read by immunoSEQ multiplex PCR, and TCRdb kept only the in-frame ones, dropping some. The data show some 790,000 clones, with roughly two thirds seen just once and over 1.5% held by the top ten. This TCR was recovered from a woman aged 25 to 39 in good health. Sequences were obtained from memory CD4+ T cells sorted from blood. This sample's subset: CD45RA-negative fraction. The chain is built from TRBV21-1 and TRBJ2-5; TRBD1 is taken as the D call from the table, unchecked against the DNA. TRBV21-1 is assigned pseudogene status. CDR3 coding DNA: TGTGCCAGCAGCAAATGGGACAGGGGGACCCAGTACTTC. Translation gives CASSKWDRGTQYF.